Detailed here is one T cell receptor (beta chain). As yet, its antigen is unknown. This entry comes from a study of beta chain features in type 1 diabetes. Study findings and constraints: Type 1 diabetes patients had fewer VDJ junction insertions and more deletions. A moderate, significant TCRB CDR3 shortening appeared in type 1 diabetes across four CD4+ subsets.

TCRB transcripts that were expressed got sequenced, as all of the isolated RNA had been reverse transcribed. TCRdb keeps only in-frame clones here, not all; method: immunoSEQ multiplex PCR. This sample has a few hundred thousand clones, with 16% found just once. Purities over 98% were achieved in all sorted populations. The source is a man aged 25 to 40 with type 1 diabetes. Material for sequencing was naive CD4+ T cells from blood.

The chain's CDR3 is CAISGTGVTGELFF. DNA of the CDR3: TGTGCCATCAGCGGGACAGGGGTAACCGGGGAGCTGTTTTTT. The rearrangement joins TRBV10-3 to TRBJ2-2, with TRBD1 matching over 10 bases. V gave up 6 bases and J gave up 5 bases; unmatched junction bases: 3. Germline V lookup: CDR1 ENHRY, CDR2 SYGVKD. This CDR3 is 14 amino acids long.